This TCR beta chain was recovered during a study of T cell responses to AZD1222 COVID-19 vaccine. General study points: The donor group comprised mostly white British people and more females; the analysis possibly underestimated clonal diversity. A reported finding is that nearly half of spike-specific TCRs target unmutated variant regions.

The CDR3 has 13 residues. Trimming shortened V by 3 bases and J by 4 bases, and 8 bases separated the two germline ends. Germline V gene sequence: CDR1 SGHNT, CDR2 YENEEA. With regard to this clone: Its antigen is still unknown.

The protocol was immunoSEQ multiplex PCR, while the TCRdb copy is restricted to in-frame clones and leaves out a portion. The data contain some 120,000 clones, about 90% of them singletons. This sequence was found in an adult in good health. Here the sequenced sample was peripheral blood, taken on day 0 of MenACWY control vaccination. The gene calls are TRBV11-3 and TRBJ2-3; no definite D call. CDR3 sequence: CASSFGVADTQYF. CDR3 coding DNA: TGTGCCAGCAGCTTTGGTGTGGCAGATACGCAGTATTTT. The variable domain in full, completed from reference TRBV11-3 and TRBJ2-3, reads EAGVVQSPRYKIIEKKQPVAFWCNPISGHNTLYWYLQNLGQGPELLIRYENEEAVDDSQLPKDRFSAERLKGVDSTLKIQPAELGDSAVYLCASSFGVADTQYFGPGTRLTVL.